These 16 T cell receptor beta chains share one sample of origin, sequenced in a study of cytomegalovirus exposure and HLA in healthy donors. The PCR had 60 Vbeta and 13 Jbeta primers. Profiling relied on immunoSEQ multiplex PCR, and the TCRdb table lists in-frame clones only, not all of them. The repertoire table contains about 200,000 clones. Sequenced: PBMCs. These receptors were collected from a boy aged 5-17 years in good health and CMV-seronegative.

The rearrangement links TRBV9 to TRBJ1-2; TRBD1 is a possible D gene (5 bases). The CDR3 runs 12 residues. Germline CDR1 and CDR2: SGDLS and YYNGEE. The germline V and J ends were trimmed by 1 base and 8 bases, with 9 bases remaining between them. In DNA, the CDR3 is TGTGCCAGCAGCGTACCAGGGCGCGGCTACACCTTC. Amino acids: CASSVPGRGYTF.

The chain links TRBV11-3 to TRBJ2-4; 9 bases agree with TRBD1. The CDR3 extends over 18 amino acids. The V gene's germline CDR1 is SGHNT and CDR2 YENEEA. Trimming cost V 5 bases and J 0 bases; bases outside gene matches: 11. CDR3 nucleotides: TGTGCCAGCAGCACCCGGGACAGGGTGTTTCTAGCCAAAAACATTCAGTACTTC. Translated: CASSTRDRVFLAKNIQYF.

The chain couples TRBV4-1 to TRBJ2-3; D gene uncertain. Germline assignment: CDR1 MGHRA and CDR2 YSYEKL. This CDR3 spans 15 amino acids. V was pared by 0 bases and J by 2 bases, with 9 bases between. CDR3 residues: CASSQDRVYTDTQYF. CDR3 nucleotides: TGCGCCAGCAGCCAAGATCGTGTGTACACAGATACGCAGTATTTT.

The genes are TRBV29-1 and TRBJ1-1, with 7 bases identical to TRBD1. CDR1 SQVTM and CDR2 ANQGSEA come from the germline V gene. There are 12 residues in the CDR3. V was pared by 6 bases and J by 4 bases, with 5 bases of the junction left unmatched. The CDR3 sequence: CSVHRGRTEAFF. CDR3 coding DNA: TGCAGCGTCCACAGGGGTCGCACTGAAGCTTTCTTT.

Here the CDR3 reads CASSLSSRRVAFF. CDR3 sequence (DNA): TGTGCCAGCAGTTTATCGTCTAGGAGAGTAGCTTTCTTT. V and J are TRBV27 and TRBJ1-1; D is unresolved. The CDR3 is 13 amino acids. Between the trimmed V and J ends, which lost 0 bases and 10 bases, there was a span of 12 bases. Per the germline V gene, CDR1 is MNHEY and CDR2 is SMNVEV (reference sequence).

The CDR3: CASSPQDREAFF. CDR3 in DNA: TGTGCCAGCAGCCCCCAGGACAGGGAAGCTTTCTTT. V usage is TRBV2 and J usage is TRBJ1-1; 7 bases are shared with TRBD1. V gave up 6 bases and J gave up 8 bases; unmatched junction bases: 6. The CDR3 spans 12 residues. CDR1 is SNHLY and CDR2 is FYNNEI in the germline V gene.

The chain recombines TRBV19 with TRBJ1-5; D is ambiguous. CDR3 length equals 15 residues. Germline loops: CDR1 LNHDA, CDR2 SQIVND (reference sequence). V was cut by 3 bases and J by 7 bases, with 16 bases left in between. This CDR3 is CASSITGFLGQPQHF. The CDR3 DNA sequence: TGTGCCAGTAGTATCACTGGGTTCCTGGGCCAGCCCCAGCATTTT.

This chain's CDR3 is CASSAIPGAYEQYF. The CDR3 nucleotides are TGTGCCAGTAGTGCGATCCCGGGGGCCTACGAGCAGTACTTC. The chain couples TRBV19 to TRBJ2-7; tentative D call: TRBD2 (6 bases). The CDR3 is 14 residues long. Germline V CDR1 and CDR2: LNHDA, SQIVND (reference sequence). Trimming took 5 bases from V and 2 from J, leaving 13 bases between them.

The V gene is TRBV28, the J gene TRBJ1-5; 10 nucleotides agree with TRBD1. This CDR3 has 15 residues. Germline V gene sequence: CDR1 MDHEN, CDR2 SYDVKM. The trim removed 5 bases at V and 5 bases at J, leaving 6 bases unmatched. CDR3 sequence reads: CASSGGQGMYQPQHF. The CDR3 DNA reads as TGTGCCAGCAGTGGGGGACAGGGGATGTATCAGCCCCAGCATTTT.

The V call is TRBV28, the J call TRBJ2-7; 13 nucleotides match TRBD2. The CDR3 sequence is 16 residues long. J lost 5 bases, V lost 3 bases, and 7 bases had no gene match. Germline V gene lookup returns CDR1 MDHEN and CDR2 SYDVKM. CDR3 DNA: TGTGCCAGCAGTTTCACTAGCGGGGGGGCTATCGACGAGCAGTACTTC. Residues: CASSFTSGGAIDEQYF.

The CDR3 nucleotides are TGTGCCAGCAGTGACAATAGCAATCAGCCCCAGCATTTT. As protein: CASSDNSNQPQHF. The chain carries TRBV6-5 and TRBJ1-5, with unresolved D. Trimming took 5 bases from V and 0 from J, leaving 5 bases between them. This CDR3 is built from 13 residues. CDR1 MNHEY and CDR2 SVGAGI come from the germline V gene.

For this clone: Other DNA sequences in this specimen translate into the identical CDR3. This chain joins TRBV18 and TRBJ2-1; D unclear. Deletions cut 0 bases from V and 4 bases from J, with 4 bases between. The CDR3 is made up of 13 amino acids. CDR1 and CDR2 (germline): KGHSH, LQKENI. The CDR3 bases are TGTGCCAGCTCACCACCGAGTTACAATGAGCAGTTCTTC. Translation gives CASSPPSYNEQFF.

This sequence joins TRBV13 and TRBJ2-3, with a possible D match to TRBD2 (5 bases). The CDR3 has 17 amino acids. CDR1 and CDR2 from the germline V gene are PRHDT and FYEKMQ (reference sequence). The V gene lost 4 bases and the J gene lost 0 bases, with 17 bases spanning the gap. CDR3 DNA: TGTGCCAGCAGCTGGAGGTATGGGGATAAGAGCACAGATACGCAGTATTTT. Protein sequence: CASSWRYGDKSTDTQYF.

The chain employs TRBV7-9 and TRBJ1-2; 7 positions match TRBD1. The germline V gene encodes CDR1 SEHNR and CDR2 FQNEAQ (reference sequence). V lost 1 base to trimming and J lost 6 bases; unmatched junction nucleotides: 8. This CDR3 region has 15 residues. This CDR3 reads CASSLERPQGDGYTF. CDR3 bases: TGTGCCAGCAGCTTAGAAAGACCGCAGGGGGATGGCTACACCTTC.

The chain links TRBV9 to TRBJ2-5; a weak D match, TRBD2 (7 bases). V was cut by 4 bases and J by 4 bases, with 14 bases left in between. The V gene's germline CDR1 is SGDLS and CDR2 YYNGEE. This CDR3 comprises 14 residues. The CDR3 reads CASSPEGGAETQYF. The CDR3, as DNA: TGTGCCAGCAGCCCCGAAGGGGGGGCAGAGACCCAGTACTTC.

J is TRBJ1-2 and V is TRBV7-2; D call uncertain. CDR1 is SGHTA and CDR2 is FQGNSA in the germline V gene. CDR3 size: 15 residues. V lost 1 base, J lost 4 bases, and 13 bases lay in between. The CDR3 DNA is TGTGCCAGCAGCTTAGAGGTCGCAGGACTCTATGGCTACACCTTC. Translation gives CASSLEVAGLYGYTF.